This T cell receptor (beta chain) comes out of a study of cytomegalovirus exposure and HLA in healthy donors. The CDR3 length is 17 residues. The V gene lost 2 bases and the J gene lost 0 bases, with 15 bases spanning the gap. The V gene's germline CDR1 is LGHNA and CDR2 YNFKEQ. PCR involved 60 Vbeta and 13 Jbeta primers. Using immunoSEQ multiplex PCR, the repertoire was profiled, and TCRdb retains in-frame clones only, with some absent. The top ten clones hold 0.25% to 0.4% of a sample with under 200,000 clones, around nine tenths of them seen once. Whole-study findings and limits: Among the most significant clusters, several appeared linked to common viral pathogens in a later analysis. Through in vitro validation, a few CMV-associated chains were shown to be specific for CMV antigens. TCR beta V segments were, for the most part, productive about 87% or about 30% of the time in an earlier analysis.

Only one count was recorded for this clone. The antigen is undetermined. The chain couples TRBV4-2 to TRBJ2-3, with a possible D match to TRBD2 (5 bases). Source material: PBMCs. The TCR was taken from a woman younger than 45 in good health and CMV-seronegative. The CDR3 DNA reads as TGTGCCAGCAGCCAAAGCTGGACTTCACCAAGCACAGATACGCAGTATTTT. Translation: CASSQSWTSPSTDTQYF.